This TCR beta chain was sequenced in a study of shared clonotypes between healthy human individuals. Overall study context: Each donor's CD8 memory used one plate, CD8 naive two, each CD4 subset three. General study findings and limits: Clonotypes shared by all four sorted-subset donors had higher generation probabilities than non-shared clonotypes.

Donors comprised only Caucasian adults living in Nashville, Tennessee. Germline values: CDR1 SGHRS, CDR2 YFSETQ. CDR3 length: 12 amino acids. Trimming shortened V by 4 bases and J by 0 bases, and 4 bases separated the two germline ends. Notes on this clone: Its antigen is unidentified.

Sorted-subset replicate PCRs used about 200 ng DNA, roughly 28,000 T cell genomes. The repertoire was sequenced with immunoSEQ multiplex PCR; TCRdb's copy has only in-frame clones and lacks some. The table has approximately 2.1 million clones, 93% seen once. The chain combines TRBV5-1 with TRBJ2-5, with no clear D. The material sequenced was naive CD4+ T cells from PBMCs. Subset of the sample: CD45RA+ positively selected. This clonotype was obtained from a young man in good health. Some clones in this sample may be carry-over from other donors' samples. The CDR3 loop reads CASSENQETQYF. DNA of the CDR3: TGCGCCAGCAGCGAGAACCAAGAGACCCAGTACTTC. The full variable domain, completed using reference TRBV5-1 and TRBJ2-5, is KAGVTQTPRYLIKTRGQQVTLSCSPISGHRSVSWYQQTPGQGLQFLFEYFSETQRNKGNFPGRFSGRQFSNSRSEMNVSTLELGDSALYLCASSENQETQYFGPGTRLLVL.